This T cell receptor beta chain was identified during a study of beta chain features in type 1 diabetes. The V gene's germline CDR1 is SGHTA and CDR2 FQGNSA. The CDR3 is made up of 19 amino acids. J gave up 0 bases and V 1 base, and 8 bases lay outside the gene matches. The authors reverse transcribed all of the isolated RNA, so sequencing captured expressed TCRB transcripts. Sequencing used immunoSEQ multiplex PCR; TCRdb keeps in-frame clones, though not all of them. The profile shows more than 300,000 clones, 10% to 15% of them singletons. Whole-study findings and limits: PCR, the amplification step, might favor shorter templates, equally in patients and controls.

This clone has a handful of counts. The antigen remains undetermined. This clonotype originated in a man in his late teens or twenties in good health. The specimen sequenced was naive CD4+ T cells from blood. This chain links TRBV7-2 with TRBJ2-4; 11 nucleotides align to TRBD2. As DNA, the CDR3 is TGTGCCAGCAGCTTAGTGGGGCTAGCGGGGGGACTAGCCAAAAACATTCAGTACTTC. Translation gives CASSLVGLAGGLAKNIQYF.